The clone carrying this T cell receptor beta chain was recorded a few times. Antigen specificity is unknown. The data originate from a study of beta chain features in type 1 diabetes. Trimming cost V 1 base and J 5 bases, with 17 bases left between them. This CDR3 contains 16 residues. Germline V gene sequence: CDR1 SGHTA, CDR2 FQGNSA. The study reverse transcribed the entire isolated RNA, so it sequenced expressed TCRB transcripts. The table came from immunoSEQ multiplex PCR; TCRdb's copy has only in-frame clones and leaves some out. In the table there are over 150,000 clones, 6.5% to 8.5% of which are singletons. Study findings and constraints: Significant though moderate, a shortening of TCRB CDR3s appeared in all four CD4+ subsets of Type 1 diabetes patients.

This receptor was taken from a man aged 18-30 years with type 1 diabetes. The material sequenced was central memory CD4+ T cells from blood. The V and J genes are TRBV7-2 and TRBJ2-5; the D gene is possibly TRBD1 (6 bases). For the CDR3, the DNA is TGTGCCAGCAGCTTAGGGCTTGCAGGGGCGCAGGAGACCCAGTACTTC. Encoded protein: CASSLGLAGAQETQYF.